A selection of T cell receptor beta chains follows, all from one sample in a study of human thymus T cells. Method: immunoSEQ multiplex PCR; TCRdb's copy keeps in-frame clones and lacks some. The sample shows some 120,000 clones, approximately 96% of them seen only once. What was sequenced was thymus tissue. Source of these receptors: a boy in the first two years of life with a congenital heart defect but otherwise immunologically healthy. CDR3s include the opening cysteine and the closing phenylalanine or tryptophan. A D gene is named only where the DNA matches it firmly. For some rows the clone size is stated as once, few or many, or as a class when expanded; others skip it.

.	TRBD2	TRBV6-1	TRBJ2-5	CASSEGWLAGGPEQETQYF	TGTGCCAGCAGTGAAGGGTGGCTAGCGGGGGGGCCTGAGCAAGAGACCCAGTACTTC
.	.	TRBV4-3	TRBJ2-5	CASSHLVAADTIGDQETQYF	TGCGCCAGCAGCCATCTTGTCGCCGCTGATACAATCGGGGACCAAGAGACCCAGTACTTC
.	TRBD1	TRBV5-1	TRBJ2-7	CASSRTGTGDYEQYF	TGCGCCAGCAGCCGCACCGGGACAGGAGACTACGAGCAGTACTTC
once	TRBD2	TRBV11-2	TRBJ2-3	CASSFLGLAGGNTDTQYF	TGTGCCAGCAGCTTCCTGGGACTAGCGGGGGGAAACACAGATACGCAGTATTTT
.	.	TRBV5-1	TRBJ2-1	CASSPGQSSYNEQFF	TGCGCCAGCAGCCCTGGACAGAGCTCCTACAATGAGCAGTTCTTC
.	.	TRBV21-1	TRBJ2-7	CASSRELAGETYEQYF	TGTGCCAGCAGCAGAGAACTAGCGGGGGAGACCTACGAGCAGTACTTC
.	.	TRBV29-1	TRBJ1-5	CSAGTGNQPQHF	TGCAGCGCTGGCACTGGCAATCAGCCCCAGCATTTT
.	.	TRBV28	TRBJ1-2	CASSTSGGPSRYGYTF	TGTGCCAGCAGTACCTCGGGGGGGCCGTCACGGTATGGCTACACCTTC
.	TRBD1	TRBV11-3	TRBJ2-5	CASSFYRTGPGTQYF	TGTGCCAGCAGCTTCTACCGGACAGGGCCGGGGACCCAGTACTTC
once	.	TRBV7-3	TRBJ1-2	CASSLTSGVQGSYGYTF	TGTGCCAGCAGCTTAACGTCGGGAGTACAGGGTTCCTATGGCTACACCTTC
.	TRBD1	TRBV7-2	TRBJ1-2	CASSSTGEDYGYTF	TGTGCCAGCAGCTCGACAGGGGAGGACTATGGCTACACCTTC
.	TRBD1	TRBV19	TRBJ2-1	CASSPGQGAIYHVNEQFF	TGTGCCAGTAGCCCGGGACAGGGGGCTATCTATCATGTCAATGAGCAGTTCTTC
.	.	TRBV4-1	TRBJ1-3	CASSLFGTGNTIYF	TGCGCCAGCAGCCTCTTTGGGACCGGAAACACCATATATTTT
.	TRBD1	TRBV5-6	TRBJ1-1	CASSTDRGEGAFF	TGTGCCAGCAGCACCGACAGGGGGGAAGGAGCTTTCTTT
.	TRBD2	TRBV4-3	TRBJ2-1	CASSQDGLAGNEQFF	TGCGCCAGCAGCCAAGATGGACTAGCGGGGAATGAGCAGTTCTTC
.	TRBD1	TRBV6-1	TRBJ2-5	CATDRGRKETQYF	TGTGCCACCGACAGGGGGCGTAAAGAGACCCAGTACTTC
.	TRBD1	TRBV5-1	TRBJ1-1	CASSARGGKHTEAFF	TGCGCCAGCAGCGCCAGGGGGGGTAAGCACACTGAAGCTTTCTTT
.	.	TRBV7-3	TRBJ1-6	CASSLGTRGNSPLHF	TGTGCCAGCAGCCTAGGGACCCGCGGCAACTCACCCCTCCACTTT
once	.	TRBV4-1	TRBJ2-5	CASSQDPAAVQETQYF	TGCGCCAGCAGCCAAGATCCTGCGGCGGTACAAGAGACCCAGTACTTC
.	.	TRBV15	TRBJ1-2	CATSSRPPGANYGYTF	TGTGCCACCAGCAGCAGACCCCCCGGGGCTAACTATGGCTACACCTTC
.	TRBD2	TRBV5-1	TRBJ2-1	CASSLVTSGGDEQFF	TGCGCCAGCAGCTTGGTCACTAGCGGGGGGGACGAGCAGTTCTTC
once	.	TRBV5-1	TRBJ2-1	CASSLVVLNEQFF	TGCGCCAGCAGCTTGGTAGTACTCAATGAGCAGTTCTTC
.	.	TRBV5-1	TRBJ2-7	CASSLGGRPYEQYF	TGCGCCAGCAGCTTGGGGGGGCGTCCCTACGAGCAGTACTTC
.	.	TRBV28	TRBJ2-1	CASSLGLAGEQFF	TGTGCCAGCAGTTTGGGACTGGCGGGTGAGCAGTTCTTC
.	.	TRBV5-8	TRBJ1-1	CASSLPGRSRGTEAFF	TGTGCCAGCAGCTTACCGGGACGAAGTAGGGGCACTGAAGCTTTCTTT
.	.	TRBV15	TRBJ2-3	CATSRLLVGADTQYF	TGTGCCACCAGTAGACTCTTAGTGGGGGCAGATACGCAGTATTTT
.	TRBD1	TRBV27	TRBJ1-5	CASSSPRDRGRNQPQHF	TGTGCCAGCAGTTCCCCCCGGGACAGGGGGCGCAATCAGCCCCAGCATTTT
.	.	TRBV5-1	TRBJ2-3	CASTERALGDTQYF	TGCGCCAGCACCGAGCGGGCTCTGGGGGATACGCAGTATTTT
.	.	TRBV10-2	TRBJ2-5	CASSVYRDETQYF	TGCGCCAGCAGTGTTTATCGGGACGAGACCCAGTACTTC
.	TRBD1	TRBV14	TRBJ1-6	CASSQAPGQGSPLHF	TGTGCCAGCAGCCAAGCGCCGGGACAGGGCTCACCCCTCCACTTT
.	.	TRBV6-6	TRBJ2-7	CASRFGGRSGEQYF	TGTGCCAGCAGATTCGGGGGGCGGTCGGGGGAGCAGTACTTC
.	.	TRBV6-1	TRBJ1-5	CASSEVNNQPQHF	TGTGCCAGCAGTGAAGTTAACAATCAGCCCCAGCATTTT
.	TRBD2	TRBV19	TRBJ2-3	CASTTAGDTQYF	TGTGCCAGTACCACCGCGGGGGACACGCAGTATTTT
.	.	TRBV4-3	TRBJ2-1	CASSQVPPGDRGQFF	TGCGCCAGCAGCCAAGTCCCCCCAGGGGATCGAGGGCAGTTCTTC
.	.	TRBV13	TRBJ1-6	CASSSGGVNSPLHF	TGTGCCAGCAGCTCCGGGGGAGTTAATTCACCCCTCCACTTT
.	.	TRBV6-5	TRBJ1-4	CASSPIGPSNEKLFF	TGTGCCAGCAGTCCGATCGGGCCATCTAATGAAAAACTGTTTTTT
.	.	TRBV4-2	TRBJ2-5	CASSQEFSMPVQETQYF	TGTGCCAGCAGCCAAGAGTTCAGTATGCCAGTCCAAGAGACCCAGTACTTC
.	.	TRBV5-6	TRBJ2-4	CASSSGRGEGKNIQYF	TGTGCCAGCAGCTCTGGCCGGGGCGAGGGTAAAAACATTCAGTACTTC
.	.	TRBV4-3	TRBJ2-6	CASSQDVRGSSGANVLTF	TGCGCCAGCAGCCAAGATGTCCGGGGGAGCTCTGGGGCCAACGTCCTGACTTTC
.	.	TRBV7-9	TRBJ1-3	CASSLFGERVSSGNTIYF	TGTGCCAGCAGCTTATTCGGGGAAAGGGTTAGCTCTGGAAACACCATATATTTT